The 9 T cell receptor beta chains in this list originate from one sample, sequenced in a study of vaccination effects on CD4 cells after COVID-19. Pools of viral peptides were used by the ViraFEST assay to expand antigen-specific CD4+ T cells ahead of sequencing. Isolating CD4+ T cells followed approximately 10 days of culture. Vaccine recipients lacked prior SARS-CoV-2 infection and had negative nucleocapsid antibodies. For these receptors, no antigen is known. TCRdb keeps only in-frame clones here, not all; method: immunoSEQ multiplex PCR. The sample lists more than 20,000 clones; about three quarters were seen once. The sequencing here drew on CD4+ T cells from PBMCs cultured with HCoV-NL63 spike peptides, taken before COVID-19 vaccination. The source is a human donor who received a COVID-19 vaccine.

The CDR3 is CAISEGVLLMNTEAFF. The CDR3 bases are TGTGCCATCAGTGAGGGGGTCCTTCTCATGAACACTGAAGCTTTCTTT. This chain links TRBV10-3 with TRBJ1-1, with no clear D. The germline V and J ends were trimmed by 2 bases and 0 bases, with 13 bases remaining between them. The CDR3 runs to 16 residues. The germline CDR1 and CDR2 sequences are ENHRY and SYGVKD.

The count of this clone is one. The CDR3 DNA follows: TGTGCCAGCAGCCCGGGACAGGGGGGCTACACCTTC. This translates into CASSPGQGGYTF. V and J are TRBV6-5 and TRBJ1-2; 10 nucleotides agree with TRBD1. The V gene end was trimmed by 6 bases and the J gene end by 8 bases; junction bases not matched to a gene: 3. Germline loops: CDR1 MNHEY, CDR2 SVGAGI. CDR3 size: 12 residues.

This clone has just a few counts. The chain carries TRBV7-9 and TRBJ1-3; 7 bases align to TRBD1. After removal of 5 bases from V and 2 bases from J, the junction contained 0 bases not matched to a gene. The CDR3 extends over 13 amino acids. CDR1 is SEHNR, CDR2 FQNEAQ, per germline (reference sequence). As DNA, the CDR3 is TGTGCCAGCAGCCAGGGGGCTGGAAACACCATATATTTT. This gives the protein CASSQGAGNTIYF.

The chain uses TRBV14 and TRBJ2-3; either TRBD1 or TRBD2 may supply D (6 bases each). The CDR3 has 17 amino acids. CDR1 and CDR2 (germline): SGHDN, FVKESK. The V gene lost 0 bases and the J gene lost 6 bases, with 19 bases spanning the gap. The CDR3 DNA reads TGTGCCAGCAGCCAAGAGTGGGGGCTGGGGACTCCGGATACGCAGTATTTT. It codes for CASSQEWGLGTPDTQYF.

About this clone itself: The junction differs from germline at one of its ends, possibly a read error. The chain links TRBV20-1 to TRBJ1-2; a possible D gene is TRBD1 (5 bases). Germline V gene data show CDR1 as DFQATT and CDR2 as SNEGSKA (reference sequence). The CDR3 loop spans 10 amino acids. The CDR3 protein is CSARDPGRRF. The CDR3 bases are TGCAGTGCTAGAGATCCGGGACGGCGCTTC.

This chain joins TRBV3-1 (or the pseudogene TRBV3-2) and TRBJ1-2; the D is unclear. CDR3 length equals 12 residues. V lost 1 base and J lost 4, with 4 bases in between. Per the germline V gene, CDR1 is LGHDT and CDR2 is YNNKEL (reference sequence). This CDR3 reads CASSQGGYGYTF. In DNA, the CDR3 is TGTGCCAGCAGCCAAGGCGGCTATGGCTACACCTTC.

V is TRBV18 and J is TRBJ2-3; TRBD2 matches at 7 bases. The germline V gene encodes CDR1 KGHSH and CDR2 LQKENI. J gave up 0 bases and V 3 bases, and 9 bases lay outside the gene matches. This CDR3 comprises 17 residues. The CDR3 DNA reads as TGTGCCAGCTCACCTCGGGGAGGGACTGGGAGCACAGATACGCAGTATTTT. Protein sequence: CASSPRGGTGSTDTQYF.

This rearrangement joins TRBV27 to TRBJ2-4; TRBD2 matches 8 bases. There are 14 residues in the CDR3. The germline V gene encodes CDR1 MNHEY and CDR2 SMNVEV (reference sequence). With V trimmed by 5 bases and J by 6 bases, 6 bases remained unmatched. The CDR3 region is CASSPSGLINIQYF. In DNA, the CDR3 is TGTGCCAGCAGTCCTAGCGGGTTGATAAACATTCAGTACTTC.

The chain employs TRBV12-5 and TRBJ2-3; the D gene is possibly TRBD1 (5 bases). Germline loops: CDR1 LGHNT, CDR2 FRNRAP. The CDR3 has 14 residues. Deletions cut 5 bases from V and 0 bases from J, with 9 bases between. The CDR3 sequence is CASGQGSSTDTQYF. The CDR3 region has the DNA TGTGCTAGTGGTCAGGGTTCTAGCACAGATACGCAGTATTTT.